This TCR beta chain emerged from a study of T cell responses to AZD1222 COVID-19 vaccine (dated by TCRdb to the early 2020s). At the level of the whole study: A total of just over 230 trial participants underwent TCR sequencing, of whom about 200 had received two doses of AZD1222 and around 25 had received two doses of the MenACWY control vaccine. Trial participants were enrolled by age into 18-55, 56-69 and 70-plus year subgroups, with about 150, 27 and 61 TCR-sequenced participants respectively.

Comments on this clone: Its antigen target is currently unknown. No base quality information exists; no much larger clone differs at one position.

The paper's findings and limits, for the study overall: Participants were mostly white British, with more females than males. The authors suggested clonal diversity may have been underestimated. The whole spike protein was spanned by vaccine-associated CD4 TCRs, and dominant responses were seen in regions 160-218 and 743-854. The 56-69-year group was small, and its depth increase did not reach significance, likely because of low power. Because no day 14 peak-response samples were available, the repertoires could be characterized only after the peak T cell response. Spike-specific TCR breadth and depth rose significantly after two AZD1222 doses compared with day 0 and with MenACWY recipients. Conclusions about previously exposed vaccinees are limited because only a handful of AZD1222 recipients were SARS-CoV-2 seropositive at baseline. Reportedly, almost half of the unique spike-specific TCRs recognized epitopes lying outside the regions that are mutated in the B.1.351 and B.1.1.7 variants.

The sample's time point label, decoded: about 28 days (+/-7) after the second vaccine dose. AZD1222 recipients given second doses at about 4 weeks or at about 12 weeks were pooled, since spike-specific TCR depth and breadth were not found to differ between the two schedules. Samples from vaccinated people were obtained from the UK trials COV001 and COV002, which included a single-blind randomized controlled phase 2/3 trial of AZD1222 (ChAdOx1 nCoV-19) in healthy adults. For TCRbeta chain sequencing, PBMC samples from trial participants were taken at day 0 and at day 28 after the second dose. The CDR3 regions of human TCRbeta chains were analyzed by immunosequencing. Under the source paper's analysis protocol: Repertoire TCRs were checked for matches against a reference library of SARS-CoV-2-specific TCRs that had been generated using the MIRA antigen-specificity platform. Breadth was defined as the fraction of unique TCRs that were SARS-CoV-2-associated, and depth was defined as the fraction of total T cells that were SARS-CoV-2-associated. Using the MIRA data, every spike-specific TCR was mapped to the spike region that the TCR reacted to and assigned to either a CD4 or a CD8 class. Log10-transformed breadth and depth values were compared by one-way ANOVA with Sidak's multiple comparisons tests. Held by TCRdb, this immuneACCESS table contains in-frame sequences only and omits some clones. Under half of the omission traces to an unresolved V gene where checked; the cause of the rest is unknown. V and J calls and clone size are given by that table; D and trimming were obtained from the DNA. Present in this sample are 140,000 or so clones, around nine tenths of which were seen just once. The ten largest account for approximately 3% of the sample.

The CDR1 and CDR2 encoded by the germline V gene are SGHTA and FQGNSA. From cysteine to phenylalanine, the CDR3 is 14 amino acids long. Only the CDR3 DNA is retained, 42 bases long and in frame from the first base. The V and J ends are trimmed by 3 bases and 1 base, leaving 9 bases between them. The chain links TRBV7-2 with TRBJ2-5; TRBD2 is a possible D gene, resting on 6 matching bases. Sample: peripheral blood, taken 28 days after the second AZD1222 dose. This clonotype was sampled from an adult who received the AZD1222 COVID-19 vaccine. The DNA sequence follows: TGTGCCAGCAGCTTGGGGACTGTCCAAGAGACCCAGTACTTC. It translates to CASSLGTVQETQYF.